The T cell receptor (beta chain) under discussion was sequenced for a study of cytotoxic CD8 clonotypes in ibrutinib-treated CLL. The wider study: 24 partial and 2 complete responses; at median about 63 months, around 14 remitted, about twelve progressed. There were, on average, about 240,000 productive templates and over 80,000 productive rearrangements per sample. General study results and limits: Few clonotypes were public, and these shrank or held steady under treatment.

Target depth was 1 in 200,000 to 1 in 1 million T cells, about 10x per clonotype. Sequenced by immunoSEQ multiplex PCR; TCRdb stores in-frame clones only, minus some. The table lists under 200,000 clones, roughly 77% of them singletons. CDR1 MNHNS and CDR2 SASEGT come from the germline V gene. The CDR3 covers 15 residues. J was trimmed by 4 bases and V by 4 bases; bases with no gene match: 7. Comment on this clone: No antigen is known for it.

The receptor comes from a human donor with chronic lymphocytic leukemia. This chain uses TRBV6-1 with TRBJ2-3; 8 bases fit TRBD1. Sequences were derived from PBMCs, sampled after 12 months of ibrutinib treatment. CDR3 protein: CASSGRTGQADTQYF. DNA of the CDR3: TGTGCCAGCAGTGGACGGACAGGGCAAGCAGATACGCAGTATTTT.